This TCR beta chain was recovered during a study of blood T cell repertoires in COVID-19. Turning to the study itself: Samples of COVID-19 (acute and convalescent) were obtained from the United States, Italy and Spain.

Germline CDR1 and CDR2: SGHTA and FQGNSA. Germline trimming cut 5 bases from V and 2 bases from J; bases unmatched to any gene: 2. The CDR3 extends over 14 amino acids. This clone was detected a few times. Clones were read by immunoSEQ multiplex PCR, and TCRdb kept only the in-frame ones, dropping some. Found here are some 130,000 clones, 70% to 80% of them singletons; the top ten hold roughly 11%. The sample taken for sequencing was peripheral blood. This rearrangement joins TRBV7-2 to TRBJ2-1; 8 bases agree with TRBD1. This clonotype was obtained from a man aged 60 to 69 who had recovered from COVID-19. CDR3 sequence: CASSPQGAYNEQFF. CDR3 coding DNA: TGTGCCAGCAGCCCACAGGGGGCCTACAATGAGCAGTTCTTC.